These T cell receptor beta chains were read from a single sample in a study of shared T cell receptors in the human thymus. Method: immunoSEQ multiplex PCR; TCRdb's copy keeps in-frame clones and lacks some. This table has approximately 660,000 clones, more than 75% appearing once. The same data also went into a second study, on human thymus T cells.

The sequenced sample was thymocytes. The receptors were gathered from a boy less than two years old with a congenital heart defect. Each CDR3 is given with its conserved first and last residue. Fields, in order: clone size, J gene, V gene, CDR3 protein. Size tells how often a clone was seen (once, few, many) or the class of an expanded clone, and some rows leave it out.

>NA|TRBJ2-5|TRBV7-7
CASSSKGLAGIGEETQYF
>NA|TRBJ2-1|TRBV5-1
CASSLFTNCEQFF
>NA|TRBJ2-5|TRBV10-2
CASSSSGPPQETQYF
>NA|TRBJ2-7|TRBV7-8
CASSPFGERGSYEQYF
>NA|TRBJ2-5|TRBV27
CASSPRRTLQSKETQYF
>NA|TRBJ1-2|TRBV6-5
CASRQGVEGYTF
>NA|TRBJ1-3|TRBV30
CAWSVPSSGNTIYF
>few|TRBJ2-2|TRBV11-2
CASSTQNPSGRNTGELFF
>NA|TRBJ2-1|TRBV4-3
CASSPSGSPYNEQFF
>NA|TRBJ1-2|TRBV12-5
CASGLARDSLHGYTF
>once|TRBJ2-3|TRBV28
CASSKTDRLSTDTQYF
>NA|TRBJ2-4|TRBV28
CASSLGKREDKNIQYF
>NA|TRBJ2-2|TRBV7-9
CASSPNGQGANTGELFF
>NA|TRBJ2-3|TRBV5-1
CASSSAGTSGRTDTQYF
>NA|TRBJ1-1|TRBV6-5
CASSFCRGGANTEAFF
>once|TRBJ2-1|TRBV6-1
CASSVRQGLYNEQFF
>NA|TRBJ2-7|TRBV28
CASTPQGSYEQYF
>NA|TRBJ2-4|TRBV27
CASRGSGTSGNIQYF
>few|TRBJ1-3|TRBV19
CASSMLGRGHGNTIYF
>once|TRBJ2-1|TRBV4-2
CASSQGEEQSSYNEQFF
>NA|TRBJ2-3|TRBV6-1
CASSEGSGTGGELDTQYF
>NA|TRBJ2-7|TRBV15
CATSLHDRYYEQYF
>NA|TRBJ2-7|TRBV7-9
CASSLQVPGLYEQYF
>NA|TRBJ2-3|TRBV13
CASSLGEGPTDTQYF
>NA|TRBJ2-3|TRBV5-3
CARSLSGASTDTQYF
>NA|TRBJ1-5|TRBV7-8
CASSNLGGQAQSAYSNQPQHF
>NA|TRBJ2-7|TRBV5-6
CASSLGGGVPHEQYF
>NA|TRBJ2-3|TRBV5-8
CASSLARDFPQYF
>NA|TRBJ2-1|TRBV19
CARPRARTSGSFGSNEQFF
>NA|TRBJ2-7|TRBV7-9
CASSLVELVDFPRPARQYF
>NA|TRBJ2-7|TRBV19
CASSTGTVLLFYEQYF
>NA|TRBJ1-6|TRBV9
CASSLGVPELYNSPLHF
>NA|TRBJ2-1|TRBV5-4
CASSLQGSSYNEQFF
>NA|TRBJ2-7|TRBV2
CASSERKLNPYEQYF
>NA|TRBJ2-3|TRBV5-1
CASSLEGGRSTDTQYF
>few|TRBJ1-2|TRBV21-1
CASRLTTVYGYTF
>NA|TRBJ1-2|TRBV5-4
CASSQRTGKWGGYTF
>NA|TRBJ2-7|TRBV21-1
CASSKVGIAGGHEQYF
>once|TRBJ2-7|TRBV5-1
CASSLGRGLGEQYF
>few|TRBJ2-7|TRBV7-9
CASSLDFGTSGRIYEQYF
>NA|TRBJ2-2|TRBV6-4
CASSVVRRSSGELFF
>NA|TRBJ2-7|TRBV28
CASRAMREGRHEQYF
>NA|TRBJ2-2|TRBV7-3
CASSSTRVAGEGGELFF
>NA|TRBJ1-2|TRBV6-1
CASSEALQDYGYTF
>NA|TRBJ1-1|TRBV4-1
CASSHQMNTEAFF
>NA|TRBJ2-7|TRBV7-8
CASSLVTGSSYEQYF
>NA|TRBJ1-5|TRBV7-2
CAAGPGGNQPQHF
>NA|TRBJ2-6|TRBV5-1
CASRLGLAGGGSGANVLTF
>NA|TRBJ2-7|TRBV11-2
CASSSGKWDRGTYEQYF
>NA|TRBJ2-7|TRBV7-8
CASGTSGILYEQYF
>once|TRBJ2-7|TRBV5-1
CASSRRERGAYEEQYF
>NA|TRBJ1-2|TRBV28
CASSFRIFDRVYGYTF
>NA|TRBJ2-3|TRBV11-1
CASSFNSGPTDTQYF
>NA|TRBJ2-3|TRBV5-1
CASSSFRGSETDTQYF
>once|TRBJ2-7|TRBV11-2
CASSGRQGGTYEQYF
>few|TRBJ2-1|TRBV29-1
CTSRAHNEQFF
>NA|TRBJ2-1|TRBV28
CASTPTRVPNRGNEQFF
>NA|TRBJ2-1|TRBV2
CASEEEQFF
>NA|TRBJ2-1|TRBV13
CASTFGLAQTVYNEQFF
>NA|TRBJ2-4|TRBV6-5
CASSLRRGWAKNIQYF